The 29 T cell receptor beta chains listed next were all sequenced from one sample in a study of PD-L1 blockade in urothelial cancer. Produced via immunoSEQ multiplex PCR; TCRdb's table is partial and in-frame only. Counted here are 66,000 or so clones, 88% occurring once; the ten biggest clones make up roughly 12%. Noted time point: peripheral blood 6 weeks after treatment start. Sequencing was performed on PBMCs, taken around atezolizumab (anti-PD-L1) treatment. These receptors all stem from a man in his 60s with urothelial cancer.

CDR3 DNA sequence: TGTGCCACCCACCAAAGTGTAAGCTCAGATACGCAGTATTTT. Translation: CATHQSVSSDTQYF. The J gene is TRBJ2-3, the V gene TRBV19, with unresolved D. This CDR3 has 14 residues. Deletions cut 10 bases from V and 4 bases from J, with 18 bases between. Germline lookup yields CDR1 LNHDA and CDR2 SQIVND (reference sequence).

This chain joins TRBV27 and TRBJ2-7; 11 positions match TRBD2. Germline V gene data show CDR1 as MNHEY and CDR2 as SMNVEV (reference sequence). V was pared by 3 bases and J by 4 bases, with 8 bases of the junction left unmatched. The CDR3 runs 16 residues. CDR3 in amino acids: CASSFRLAGGSYEQYF. In DNA form, the CDR3 reads TGTGCCAGCAGTTTTAGGCTAGCGGGAGGTAGTTACGAGCAGTACTTC.

A single count supports this clone. The V call is TRBV7-2, the J call TRBJ2-7; D is possibly TRBD2 (6 bases). Trimming pared 3 bases from V and 3 bases from J, leaving 18 bases between. The CDR3 spans 16 residues. The germline gives CDR1 SGHTA, CDR2 FQGNSA. DNA for the CDR3: TGTGCCAGCAGCTTTAGGACGGCGGGAAATCTCTACGAGCAGTACTTC. This encodes CASSFRTAGNLYEQYF.

The chain has TRBV5-1 and TRBJ1-2, with a tentative D call TRBD1 (6 bases). Germline V gene lookup returns CDR1 SGHRS and CDR2 YFSETQ. The CDR3 sequence is 15 residues long. V was clipped by 0 bases and J by 8 bases, with 17 bases between them. This CDR3 reads CASSLEQGVIAGYTF. The CDR3 DNA reads TGCGCCAGCAGCTTGGAACAGGGCGTTATAGCGGGCTACACCTTC.

The genes are TRBV30 and TRBJ2-7; possible D gene TRBD1, 5 bases. The V and J ends lost 4 bases and 3 bases respectively, with 13 bases between them. The CDR3 totals 13 residues. CDR1 is GTSNPN and CDR2 is SVGIG in the germline V gene (reference sequence). The CDR3 loop is CAWTNRGFYEQYF. The CDR3 DNA is TGTGCCTGGACCAATAGGGGTTTCTACGAGCAGTACTTC. Supplemented by reference TRBV30 and TRBJ2-7, the full variable domain reads SQTIHQWPATLVQPVGSPLSLECTVEGTSNPNLYWYRQAAGRGLQLLFYSVGIGQISSEVPQNLSASRPQDRQFILSSKKLLLSDSGFYLCAWTNRGFYEQYFGPGTRLTVT.

The count of this clone is one. This rearrangement joins TRBV5-1 to TRBJ1-1, with D possibly TRBD1 on 5 matching bases. Trimming removed 4 bases at V and 0 bases at J, with 16 bases between. The CDR3 loop spans 16 amino acids. CDR1 is SGHRS and CDR2 is YFSETQ in the germline V gene. The CDR3 DNA is TGCGCCAGCAGCAAAACCAGACAGACCATGAACACTGAAGCTTTCTTT. As protein: CASSKTRQTMNTEAFF.

The chain uses TRBV5-5 and TRBJ2-2; tentative D call: TRBD2 (5 bases). The V gene lost 4 bases and the J gene lost 5 bases, with 9 bases spanning the gap. The germline CDR1 and CDR2 sequences are SGHKS and YYEKEE (reference sequence). This CDR3 is built from 13 residues. The CDR3 sequence is CASSPRGTGELFF. CDR3 nucleotide sequence: TGTGCCAGCAGCCCCCGGGGTACCGGGGAGCTGTTTTTT.

This clone was observed once. The chain uses TRBV11-1 and TRBJ2-3; 8 nucleotides line up with TRBD2. V lost 5 bases, J lost 3 bases, and 7 bases stayed unmatched. Germline V CDR1 and CDR2: SGHAT, FQDESV (reference sequence). There are 15 residues in the CDR3. DNA for the CDR3: TGTGCCAGCAGCCGCTCGGGCGGGGGGACAGATACGCAGTATTTT. Its translation is CASSRSGGGTDTQYF.

This clone was seen a handful of times. The chain employs TRBV4-3 and TRBJ2-3; 8 bases line up with TRBD1. The CDR3 is 16 amino acids. Germline V CDR1 and CDR2: LGHNA, YSLEER. V shed 0 bases, J shed 4 bases, and the junction held 6 bases outside the gene matches. CDR3 sequence reads: CASSQDMSQGADTQYF. The CDR3 DNA is TGCGCCAGCAGCCAAGACATGTCACAGGGGGCAGATACGCAGTATTTT.

Only one count was recorded for this clone. The chain employs TRBV9 and TRBJ1-1; D ambiguous. V lost 4 bases to trimming and J lost 1 base, with 14 bases between them. CDR1 and CDR2 from the germline V gene are SGDLS and YYNGEE. The CDR3 runs 15 residues. The CDR3 spells CASSPAGSSNTEAFF. The CDR3, as DNA: TGTGCCAGCAGCCCAGCAGGATCCTCGAACACTGAAGCTTTCTTT.

The gene calls are TRBV18 and TRBJ2-1; D may be TRBD2 (5 bases). This CDR3 has 12 amino acids. Trimming took 3 bases from V and 8 from J, leaving 8 bases between them. Germline loops: CDR1 KGHSH, CDR2 LQKENI. The CDR3 bases are TGTGCCAGCTCACCCCCGGGGTATGAGCAGTTCTTC. This gives the protein CASSPPGYEQFF.

This rearrangement joins TRBV28 to TRBJ1-1, with D possibly matching TRBD1 (5 bases). Per germline, CDR1 MDHEN and CDR2 SYDVKM. This CDR3 has 15 residues. V was shortened by 6 bases and J by 6 bases, with 20 bases between the two germline ends. CDR3 in DNA: TGTGCCAGCAGCCACCGCGGCAAGGGGTTGCCTGAAGCTTTCTTT. It encodes CASSHRGKGLPEAFF.

The chain joins TRBV6-1 to TRBJ1-1, with 7 nucleotides matching TRBD1. J lost 1 base, V lost 5 bases, and 4 bases had no gene match. The CDR3 loop spans 14 amino acids. CDR1 MNHNS and CDR2 SASEGT come from the germline V gene. As DNA, the CDR3 is TGTGCCAGCAGTTCCGGGACAGAGAACACTGAAGCTTTCTTT. Its translation: CASSSGTENTEAFF.

CDR3 DNA: TGTGCCAGCAGCTTCCTAAACGGAAAACTGTTTTTT. It translates to CASSFLNGKLFF. V and J are TRBV7-2 and TRBJ1-4; D gene unclear. There are 12 residues in the CDR3. Trimming removed 3 bases at V and 10 bases at J, with 9 bases between. CDR1 is SGHTA, CDR2 FQGNSA, per germline.

This chain links TRBV7-2 with TRBJ2-2; 9 positions match TRBD1. Germline CDR1 SGHTA, CDR2 FQGNSA. This CDR3 is built from 16 residues. V lost 3 bases and J lost 5; bases outside the gene matches: 7. In nucleotides, the CDR3 is TGTGCCAGCAGCTTCCTACAGGGGGCAGTGACCGGGGAGCTGTTTTTT. It yields the protein CASSFLQGAVTGELFF.

This clone has only a few counts. The chain recombines TRBV7-2 with TRBJ2-3; 10 nucleotides agree with TRBD2. Germline V gene sequence: CDR1 SGHTA, CDR2 FQGNSA. The length of the CDR3 is 15 residues. The junction had 5 bases not matched to a gene; V was cut back by 0 bases and J by 8 bases. The CDR3: CASSLAGAGGGTQYF. CDR3 nucleotides: TGTGCCAGCAGCTTAGCTGGAGCGGGGGGGGGTACGCAGTATTTT.

The chain employs TRBV7-9 and TRBJ1-4; D is unclear. The germline V and J ends were trimmed by 4 bases and 0 bases, with 12 bases remaining between them. Germline CDR1 SEHNR, CDR2 FQNEAQ (reference sequence). The CDR3 is 16 amino acids. This CDR3 reads CASSSPHGATNEKLFF. The CDR3 DNA sequence: TGTGCCAGCAGCTCCCCCCACGGAGCAACTAATGAAAAACTGTTTTTT.

The V gene is TRBV27, the J gene TRBJ1-2; tentative D call: TRBD1 (6 bases). The V end was cut by 6 bases, the J end by 1 base, with 9 bases between. Looked up from germline, CDR1 is MNHEY and CDR2 is SMNVEV (reference sequence). The CDR3 consists of 13 residues. The CDR3 loop reads CASRQGLNYGYTF. The DNA for the CDR3 is TGTGCCAGCAGACAGGGCCTTAACTATGGCTACACCTTC.

This chain joins TRBV18 and TRBJ1-1; D is unresolved. CDR3 length equals 13 residues. Germline V gene sequence: CDR1 KGHSH, CDR2 LQKENI. V dropped 1 base and J dropped 4 bases, with 7 bases sitting between them. The CDR3 bases are TGTGCCAGCTCACCACGGGAGTCCACTGAAGCTTTCTTT. Its translation is CASSPRESTEAFF.

The V and J genes are TRBV19 and TRBJ1-5; the match to TRBD1 covers 11 bases. The CDR3 loop spans 16 amino acids. Germline V gene sequence: CDR1 LNHDA, CDR2 SQIVND (reference sequence). J lost 3 bases, V lost 6 bases, and 7 bases had no gene match. CDR3 residues: CASSHRDRGFNQPQHF. CDR3 DNA sequence: TGTGCCAGTAGCCACCGGGACAGGGGGTTCAATCAGCCCCAGCATTTT.

The chain carries TRBV5-4 and TRBJ1-2; 10 nucleotides line up with TRBD1. There are 15 residues in the CDR3. Germline V gene data show CDR1 as SGHNT and CDR2 as YYREEE (reference sequence). V shed 1 base, J shed 2 bases, and the junction held 2 bases outside the gene matches. DNA of the CDR3: TGTGCCAGCAGCTTGAGGACAGGGGGGAACTATGGCTACACCTTC. This encodes CASSLRTGGNYGYTF.

CDR3 loop: CASSLSLAGVTGELFF. The CDR3 DNA is TGTGCCAGCAGTTTGAGTCTAGCGGGAGTTACCGGGGAGCTGTTTTTT. The chain joins TRBV6-4 to TRBJ2-2; TRBD2 agrees at 10 bases. Per germline, CDR1 MRHNA and CDR2 SNTAGT. The CDR3 covers 16 residues. Trimming took 5 bases from V and 5 from J; bases not matched to a gene: 8.

This rearrangement joins TRBV19 to TRBJ1-6; D is ambiguous. Per germline, CDR1 LNHDA and CDR2 SQIVND (reference sequence). V lost 3 bases and J lost 14, with 14 bases in between. The CDR3 runs to 13 residues. CDR3 amino acids: CASSIPGGWALHF. The CDR3 bases are TGTGCCAGTAGTATCCCCGGCGGCTGGGCCCTCCACTTT.

The V gene is TRBV2, the J gene TRBJ2-3; D possibly corresponds to TRBD1 (6 bases). The ends were cut back, 5 bases at V and 2 bases at J, with 14 bases in the middle. The CDR3 consists of 15 residues. Looked up from germline, CDR1 is SNHLY and CDR2 is FYNNEI. The DNA of the CDR3 is TGTGCCAGCAGTCCAACAGGGCTCCACACAGATACGCAGTATTTT. It specifies CASSPTGLHTDTQYF.

This chain uses TRBV5-5 with TRBJ2-7, with D maybe TRBD2 (6 bases). Germline V gene sequence: CDR1 SGHKS, CDR2 YYEKEE (reference sequence). CDR3 length: 13 amino acids. V was shortened by 9 bases and J by 1 base, with 14 bases between the two germline ends. The CDR3 is CATRGDGSYEQYF. CDR3 in DNA: TGTGCCACTCGCGGGGACGGATCCTACGAGCAGTACTTC.

The genes are TRBV5-1 and TRBJ1-1; TRBD1 agrees at 7 bases. CDR1 SGHRS and CDR2 YFSETQ come from the germline V gene. There are 15 residues in the CDR3. Trimming at V came to 4 bases and at J to 1 base, leaving 7 bases not matched to a gene. The CDR3, as DNA: TGCGCCAGCAGCACGAGACAGGGAGAGAACACTGAAGCTTTCTTT. Translating it yields CASSTRQGENTEAFF. The variable domain in full, completed from reference TRBV5-1 and TRBJ1-1, reads KAGVTQTPRYLIKTRGQQVTLSCSPISGHRSVSWYQQTPGQGLQFLFEYFSETQRNKGNFPGRFSGRQFSNSRSEMNVSTLELGDSALYLCASSTRQGENTEAFFGQGTRLTVV.

This clone was counted at least ten times. The chain links TRBV4-2 to TRBJ2-1; D is perhaps TRBD1 (6 bases). This CDR3 has 16 amino acids. Germline assignment: CDR1 LGHNA and CDR2 YNFKEQ. The V end lost 3 bases, the J end lost 5 bases, and 17 bases lay between the germline ends. The CDR3 loop is CASSQAQTGANNEQFF. In DNA, the CDR3 is TGTGCCAGCAGCCAGGCTCAGACAGGAGCCAACAATGAGCAGTTCTTC.

V and J are TRBV18 and TRBJ2-7; TRBD1 is a possible D gene (5 bases). Germline assignment: CDR1 KGHSH and CDR2 LQKENI. The CDR3 consists of 15 residues. The ends were cut back, 3 bases at V and 2 bases at J, with 14 bases in the middle. The DNA of the CDR3 is TGTGCCAGCTCACCTCCTAGAGGACAAGCCTACGAGCAGTACTTC. Translation: CASSPPRGQAYEQYF. Together with reference TRBV18 and TRBJ2-7, the CDR3 gives the full variable domain: NAGVMQNPRHLVRRRGQEARLRCSPMKGHSHVYWYRQLPEEGLKFMVYLQKENIIDESGMPKERFSAEFPKEGPSILRIQQVVRGDSAAYFCASSPPRGQAYEQYFGPGTRLTVT.

V is TRBV7-3 and J is TRBJ2-3; perhaps TRBD1 as D (6 bases). CDR3 length: 14 residues. Germline V gene data show CDR1 as SGHTA and CDR2 as FQGTGA. V was pared by 5 bases and J by 2 bases, with 11 bases between. CDR3 in DNA: TGTGCCAGCAGCCTGACAGGTCCCACAGATACGCAGTATTTT. Its translation: CASSLTGPTDTQYF. The whole variable domain, filled in from reference TRBV7-3 and TRBJ2-3, reads GAGVSQTPSNKVTEKGKYVELRCDPISGHTALYWYRQSLGQGPEFLIYFQGTGAADDSGLPNDRFFAVRPEGSVSTLKIQRTERGDSAVYLCASSLTGPTDTQYFGPGTRLTVL.